This entry lists 22 T cell receptor beta chains sequenced from one sample in a study of PD-L1 blockade in urothelial cancer. The time point: pretreatment peripheral blood. The repertoire was sequenced with immunoSEQ multiplex PCR; TCRdb's copy has only in-frame clones and lacks some. The sample records about 50,000 clones, around 88% being singletons. Sequenced material: PBMCs, taken around atezolizumab (anti-PD-L1) treatment. Every receptor here comes from a woman aged 55 to 70 with urothelial cancer.

This chain uses TRBV27 with TRBJ2-2; D is possibly TRBD2 (6 bases). CDR3 length: 16 amino acids. Germline V gene sequence: CDR1 MNHEY, CDR2 SMNVEV (reference sequence). Trimming stripped 0 bases from V and 3 bases from J, with 11 bases between. The CDR3 protein is CASSLSGLSYTGELFF. The CDR3 coding sequence is TGTGCCAGCAGTTTATCGGGACTCTCTTACACCGGGGAGCTGTTTTTT.

V gene TRBV7-2 combines with J gene TRBJ2-3; 13 bases line up with TRBD2. There are 19 residues in the CDR3. V was pared by 0 bases and J by 6 bases, with 12 bases of the junction left unmatched. CDR1 and CDR2 (germline): SGHTA, FQGNSA. As DNA, the CDR3 is TGTGCCAGCAGCTTAGCGGGGGTGGGACTAGCGGGAATGGGCGATACGCAGTATTTT. Its protein is CASSLAGVGLAGMGDTQYF.

The genes are TRBV23-1 and TRBJ1-1; the D gene is possibly TRBD1 (5 bases). TRBV23-1 is recorded as an ORF, its role being uncertain. Deletions cut 0 bases from V and 1 base from J, with 6 bases between. This CDR3 has 14 residues. In nucleotides, the CDR3 is TGCGCCAGCAGTCAATCTCAGGGGAACACTGAAGCTTTCTTT. It specifies CASSQSQGNTEAFF.

This clone has a handful of counts. The chain couples TRBV5-1 to TRBJ1-1, with a possible D match to TRBD1 (6 bases). Germline values: CDR1 SGHRS, CDR2 YFSETQ. The V end lost 1 base, the J end lost 6 bases, and 10 bases lay between the germline ends. This CDR3 spans 13 amino acids. CDR3 nucleotides: TGCGCCAGCAGCTTGCTTGGGGGCCCTGAAGCTTTCTTT. Translating it yields CASSLLGGPEAFF.

This clone was counted once. This chain joins TRBV19 and TRBJ2-5; weak D call: TRBD2 (5 bases). Germline CDR1 LNHDA, CDR2 SQIVND (reference sequence). This CDR3 contains 15 residues. The V gene lost 2 bases and the J gene lost 1 base, with 11 bases spanning the gap. The CDR3 nucleotides read TGTGCCAGTAGTATACCGGGAAAAGGCCAAGAGACCCAGTACTTC. Translation: CASSIPGKGQETQYF. Using reference TRBV19 and TRBJ2-5 for the parts outside the CDR3, the full variable domain is DGGITQSPKYLFRKEGQNVTLSCEQNLNHDAMYWYRQDPGQGLRLIYYSQIVNDFQKGDIAEGYSVSREKKESFPLTVTSAQKNPTAFYLCASSIPGKGQETQYFGPGTRLLVL.

The V and J genes are TRBV15 and TRBJ2-1, with TRBD1 identical over 10 bases. Germline CDR1 is LNHNV and CDR2 is YYDKDF (reference sequence). The V gene end was trimmed by 5 bases and the J gene end by 8 bases; junction bases not matched to a gene: 9. The length of the CDR3 is 15 residues. The CDR3: CATSPRDRGWDEQFF. The CDR3 DNA sequence: TGTGCCACCAGCCCCCGGGACAGGGGTTGGGATGAGCAGTTCTTC.

This clone was detected only once. The chain joins TRBV6-6 to TRBJ2-7; TRBD1 agrees at 10 bases. The CDR3 loop spans 16 amino acids. The germline V gene encodes CDR1 MNHNY and CDR2 SVGAGI (reference sequence). V shed 2 bases, J shed 5 bases, and the junction held 9 bases outside the gene matches. CDR3 protein: CASSYPRTGGIDEQYF. CDR3 DNA: TGTGCCAGCAGTTACCCCCGGACAGGGGGGATCGACGAGCAGTACTTC.

The chain joins TRBV10-3 to TRBJ2-7, with 10 bases lining up with TRBD1. The V and J ends lost 4 bases and 6 bases, in that order; junction bases with no gene match: 12. CDR1 and CDR2 (germline): ENHRY, SYGVKD. The CDR3 runs 16 residues. The CDR3 is CAISVIPGQGTGEQYF. DNA for the CDR3: TGTGCCATCAGTGTCATTCCGGGACAGGGGACGGGCGAGCAGTACTTC.

V gene TRBV10-3 combines with J gene TRBJ2-2; 8 bases match TRBD2. CDR1 and CDR2 (germline): ENHRY, SYGVKD. Unmatched junction bases numbered 8, after V lost 4 bases and J lost 7 bases. This CDR3 has 15 residues. Written as DNA, the CDR3 is TGTGCCATCAGTGCGAAGCGGGGGTTGGACGGGGAGCTGTTTTTT. It is translated as CAISAKRGLDGELFF.

The chain joins TRBV5-1 to TRBJ2-7, with TRBD1 matching over 7 bases. The trim removed 1 base at V and 2 bases at J, leaving 6 bases unmatched. Germline V lookup: CDR1 SGHRS, CDR2 YFSETQ. This CDR3 contains 15 residues. The CDR3 DNA is TGCGCCAGCAGCTTGTCTCAGGGGGAGACCTACGAGCAGTACTTC. Amino acids: CASSLSQGETYEQYF.

The J gene is TRBJ1-4, the V gene TRBV28; 9 bases are a match to TRBD1. The CDR3 runs to 14 residues. Germline V CDR1 and CDR2: MDHEN, SYDVKM. With V trimmed by 6 bases and J by 9 bases, 8 bases remained unmatched. The CDR3 DNA reads as TGTGCCAGCAGGGTGGACAGGGGAAGACAAAAACTGTTTTTT. Its translation: CASRVDRGRQKLFF.

In this sample, this clone turned up once. The V gene is TRBV10-3, the J gene TRBJ2-5; a possible D gene is TRBD1 (5 bases). This CDR3 has 14 residues. Germline assignment: CDR1 ENHRY and CDR2 SYGVKD. V lost 9 bases and J 5 bases, leaving 19 bases between the germline ends. The CDR3 bases are TGTGCCATTGGGTCTGGGGCGGCGCGTGAGACCCAGTACTTC. Amino acids: CAIGSGAARETQYF.

The chain recombines TRBV15 with TRBJ2-5; 9 nucleotides line up with TRBD1. V trimming: 4 bases; J trimming: 5 bases; junction bases outside the gene matches: 8. Germline values: CDR1 LNHNV, CDR2 YYDKDF (reference sequence). The CDR3 has 15 residues. The CDR3 reads CATSKNRGRGETQYF. The CDR3 DNA is TGTGCCACCAGCAAAAACAGGGGGCGGGGGGAGACCCAGTACTTC.

J is TRBJ2-2 and V is TRBV18; 12 nucleotides align to TRBD1. J lost 4 bases, V lost 6 bases, and 3 bases had no gene match. Germline CDR1 reads KGHSH; CDR2 reads LQKENI. This CDR3 is built from 15 residues. Here the CDR3 DNA reads TGTGCCAGCTCCGAGGGACAGGGGGCCACCGGGGAGCTGTTTTTT. Protein product: CASSEGQGATGELFF. The whole variable domain, remainder taken from reference TRBV18 and TRBJ2-2, is NAGVMQNPRHLVRRRGQEARLRCSPMKGHSHVYWYRQLPEEGLKFMVYLQKENIIDESGMPKERFSAEFPKEGPSILRIQQVVRGDSAAYFCASSEGQGATGELFFGEGSRLTVL.

This sequence joins TRBV15 and TRBJ1-5, with a possible D match to TRBD1 (6 bases). The CDR3 covers 17 residues. The germline V and J ends were trimmed by 3 bases and 11 bases, with 26 bases remaining between them. Germline V CDR1 and CDR2: LNHNV, YYDKDF (reference sequence). The CDR3 here is CATSRVGASRIEGAQHF. The CDR3 nucleotides read TGTGCCACCAGCAGGGTCGGGGCCAGCCGGATCGAGGGGGCCCAGCATTTT.

V and J are TRBV5-1 and TRBJ2-3, with 8 bases matching TRBD2. Germline V gives CDR1 SGHRS, CDR2 YFSETQ. Losses at the gene ends were 2 bases for V and 4 bases for J; bases not matched to a gene: 15. This CDR3 region has 18 residues. The CDR3 nucleotides read TGCGCCAGCAGCTTCCGACCAACATCAGCGGGGGTGGCAGATACGCAGTATTTT. Translation gives CASSFRPTSAGVADTQYF.

CDR3 DNA: TGCAGCGTCGGTGGGGGGGGTACTGAAGCTTTCTTT. Amino acids: CSVGGGGTEAFF. The chain is built from TRBV29-1 and TRBJ1-1; the D gene is possibly TRBD1 (5 bases). Germline assignment: CDR1 SQVTM and CDR2 ANQGSEA. V lost 6 bases and J lost 5, with 13 bases in between. This CDR3 is 12 amino acids long.

The count of this clone is one. The V gene is TRBV27, the J gene TRBJ2-3; D uncertain. The CDR3 is 13 amino acids. Germline assignment: CDR1 MNHEY and CDR2 SMNVEV (reference sequence). Trimming took off 7 bases at V and 2 bases at J, with 10 bases between the two ends. The chain's CDR3 is CASTNSNTDTQYF. The CDR3 region has the DNA TGTGCCAGCACTAACTCTAACACAGATACGCAGTATTTT.

The rearrangement joins TRBV10-2 to TRBJ2-3, with D tentatively TRBD1 (6 bases). V was trimmed by 4 bases and J by 4 bases, leaving 9 bases between them. The germline V gene encodes CDR1 WSHSY and CDR2 SAAADI. The CDR3 is made up of 13 amino acids. CDR3 sequence: CASSGQGPDTQYF. DNA of the CDR3: TGCGCCAGCAGTGGCCAGGGGCCAGATACGCAGTATTTT.

The V call is TRBV7-2, the J call TRBJ2-2; TRBD2 matches 10 bases. Germline assignment: CDR1 SGHTA and CDR2 FQGNSA. This CDR3 has 14 residues. V dropped 6 bases and J dropped 8; count of bases not matched to a gene: 6. In nucleotides, the CDR3 is TGTGCCAGCAGGCCTAGCGGGAGAACGGGGGAGCTGTTTTTT. Protein sequence: CASRPSGRTGELFF. Looking up the rest from reference TRBV7-2 and TRBJ2-2 gives the full variable domain: GAGVSQSPSNKVTEKGKDVELRCDPISGHTALYWYRQSLGQGLEFLIYFQGNSAPDKSGLPSDRFSAERTGGSVSTLTIQRTQQEDSAVYLCASRPSGRTGELFFGEGSRLTVL.

The V and J genes are TRBV25-1 and TRBJ2-5; maybe TRBD2 (6 bases). Trimming removed 5 bases from V and 5 bases from J, with 12 bases in between. Germline V lookup: CDR1 MGHDK, CDR2 SYGVNS. CDR3 length: 13 residues. The CDR3 region is CASSPAGAETQYF. CDR3 in DNA: TGTGCCAGCAGTCCAGCGGGCGCGGAGACCCAGTACTTC.

V and J are TRBV10-3 and TRBJ1-2; 8 nucleotides agree with TRBD1. The length of the CDR3 is 14 residues. Germline V gene sequence: CDR1 ENHRY, CDR2 SYGVKD. The V gene end was trimmed by 0 bases and the J gene end by 5 bases; junction bases not matched to a gene: 2. The CDR3 spells CAISESNRGYGYTF. The CDR3 coding sequence is TGTGCCATCAGTGAGTCGAACAGGGGGTATGGCTACACCTTC.